This entry features one TCR beta chain sequence. This sample is part of a study of OX40 agonist ivuxolimab in advanced cancers. There are 14 residues in the CDR3. CDR1 SQVTM and CDR2 ANQGSEA come from the germline V gene. Trimming left V 8 bases short and J 0 bases short, with 15 bases between. Clones were sequenced by immunoSEQ multiplex PCR, and TCRdb holds only the in-frame ones, with some missing. The table includes 60,000 or so clones, around 82% detected once. The sample here was CD4+ or CD8+ T cells sorted from blood, taken in a trial of the OX40 agonist ivuxolimab. This sequence was found in an adult with an advanced solid tumor such as melanoma, head and neck, liver or kidney cancer. This chain links TRBV29-1 with TRBJ2-3; the D call may be TRBD1 or TRBD2 (7 bases each). The CDR3 region has the DNA TGCAGCACCAGGGGGGGCCTTAGCACAGATACGCAGTATTTT. It translates to CSTRGGLSTDTQYF.